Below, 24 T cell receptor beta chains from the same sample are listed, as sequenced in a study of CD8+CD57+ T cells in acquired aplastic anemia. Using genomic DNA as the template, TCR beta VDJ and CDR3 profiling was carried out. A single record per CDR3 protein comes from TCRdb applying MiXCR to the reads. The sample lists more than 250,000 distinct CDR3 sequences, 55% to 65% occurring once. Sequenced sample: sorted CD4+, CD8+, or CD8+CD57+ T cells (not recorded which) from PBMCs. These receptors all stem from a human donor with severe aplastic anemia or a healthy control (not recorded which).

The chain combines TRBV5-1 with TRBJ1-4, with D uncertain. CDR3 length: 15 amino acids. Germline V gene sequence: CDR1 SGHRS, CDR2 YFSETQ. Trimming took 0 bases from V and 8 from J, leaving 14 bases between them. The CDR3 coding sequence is TGCGCCAGCAGCTTGGGGTCAGCTCAGGCAGAAAAACTGTTTTTT. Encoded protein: CASSLGSAQAEKLFF. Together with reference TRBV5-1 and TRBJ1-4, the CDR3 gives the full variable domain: KAGVTQTPRYLIKTRGQQVTLSCSPISGHRSVSWYQQTPGQGLQFLFEYFSETQRNKGNFPGRFSGRQFSNSRSEMNVSTLELGDSALYLCASSLGSAQAEKLFFGSGTQLSVL.

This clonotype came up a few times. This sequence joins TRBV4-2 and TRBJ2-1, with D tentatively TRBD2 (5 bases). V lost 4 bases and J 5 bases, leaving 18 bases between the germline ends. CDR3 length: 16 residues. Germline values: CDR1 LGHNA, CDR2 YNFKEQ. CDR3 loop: CASSLSLDGVHNEQFF. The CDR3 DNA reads TGTGCCAGCAGCCTCTCACTAGATGGGGTCCACAATGAGCAGTTCTTC.

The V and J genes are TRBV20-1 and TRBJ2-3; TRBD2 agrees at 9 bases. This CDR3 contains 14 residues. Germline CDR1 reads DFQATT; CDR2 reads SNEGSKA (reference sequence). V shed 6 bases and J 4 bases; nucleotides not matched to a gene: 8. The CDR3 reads CSAAGTSIADTQYF. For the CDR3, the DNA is TGCAGTGCAGCCGGGACTAGCATAGCAGATACGCAGTATTTT.

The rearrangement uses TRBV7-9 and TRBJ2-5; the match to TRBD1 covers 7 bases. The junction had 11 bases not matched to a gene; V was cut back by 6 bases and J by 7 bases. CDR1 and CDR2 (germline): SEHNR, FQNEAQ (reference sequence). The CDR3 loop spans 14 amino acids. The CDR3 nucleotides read TGTGCCAGCAGTCCTATGACAGGGACAACGACCCAGTACTTC. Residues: CASSPMTGTTTQYF.

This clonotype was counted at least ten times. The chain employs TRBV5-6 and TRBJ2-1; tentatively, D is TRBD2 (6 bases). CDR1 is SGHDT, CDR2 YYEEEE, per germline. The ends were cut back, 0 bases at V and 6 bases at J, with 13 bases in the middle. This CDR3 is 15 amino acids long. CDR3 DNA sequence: TGTGCCAGCAGCTTGGAACCGGGACTGCGCAATGAGCAGTTCTTC. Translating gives CASSLEPGLRNEQFF. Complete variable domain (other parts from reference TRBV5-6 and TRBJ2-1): DAGVTQSPTHLIKTRGQQVTLRCSPKSGHDTVSWYQQALGQGPQFIFQYYEEEERQRGNFPDRFSGHQFPNYSSELNVNALLLGDSALYLCASSLEPGLRNEQFFGPGTRLTVL.

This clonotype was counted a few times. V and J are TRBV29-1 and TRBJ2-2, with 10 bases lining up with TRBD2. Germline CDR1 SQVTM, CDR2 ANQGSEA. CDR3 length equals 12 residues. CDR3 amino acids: CGLAGVNGELFF. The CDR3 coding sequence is TGCGGTCTAGCGGGAGTGAACGGGGAGCTGTTTTTT.

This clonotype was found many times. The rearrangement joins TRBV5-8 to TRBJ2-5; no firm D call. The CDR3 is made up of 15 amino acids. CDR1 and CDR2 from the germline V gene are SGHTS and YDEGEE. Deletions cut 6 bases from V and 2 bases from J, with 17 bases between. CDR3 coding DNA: TGTGCCAGCATGCTGACCCAGACGGGTCAAGAGACCCAGTACTTC. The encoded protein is CASMLTQTGQETQYF.

DNA for the CDR3: TGTGCCAGCAGCGTACTCGGCGTGGGGGACACTGAAGCTTTCTTT. It specifies CASSVLGVGDTEAFF. The J gene is TRBJ1-1, the V gene TRBV5-4; maybe TRBD1 (5 bases). The germline V gene has CDR1 SGHNT and CDR2 YYREEE (reference sequence). The CDR3 consists of 15 residues. Trimming cost V 4 bases and J 3 bases, with 16 bases left between them.

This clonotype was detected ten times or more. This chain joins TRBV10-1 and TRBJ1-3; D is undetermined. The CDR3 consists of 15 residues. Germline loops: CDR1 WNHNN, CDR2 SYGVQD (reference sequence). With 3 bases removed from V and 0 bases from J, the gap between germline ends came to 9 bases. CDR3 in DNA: TGCGCCAGCAGTGATCTTGGGCTCTCTGGAAACACCATATATTTT. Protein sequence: CASSDLGLSGNTIYF.

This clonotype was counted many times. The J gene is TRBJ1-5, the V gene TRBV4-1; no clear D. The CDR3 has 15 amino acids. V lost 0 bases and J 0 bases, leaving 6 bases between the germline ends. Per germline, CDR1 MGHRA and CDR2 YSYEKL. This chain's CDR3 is CASSQDFNSNQPQHF. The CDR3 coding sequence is TGCGCCAGCAGCCAAGATTTTAATAGCAATCAGCCCCAGCATTTT.

The CDR3 DNA follows: TGTGCCAGCAGCTCGATCACAAGGATAACCTACGAGCAGTACTTC. Translated, it gives CASSSITRITYEQYF. The rearrangement joins TRBV6-5 to TRBJ2-7; D remains unclear. Trimming stripped 6 bases from V and 2 bases from J, with 17 bases between. The CDR3 has 15 amino acids. Germline-derived CDR1 and CDR2 are MNHEY and SVGAGI.

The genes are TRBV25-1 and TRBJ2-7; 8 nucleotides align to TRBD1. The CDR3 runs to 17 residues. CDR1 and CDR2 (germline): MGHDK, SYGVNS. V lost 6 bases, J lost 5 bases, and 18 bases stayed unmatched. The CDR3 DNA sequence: TGTGCCAGCAGCGACAACCCCTCAAGGACAGGGCTTGACGAGCAGTACTTC. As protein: CASSDNPSRTGLDEQYF.

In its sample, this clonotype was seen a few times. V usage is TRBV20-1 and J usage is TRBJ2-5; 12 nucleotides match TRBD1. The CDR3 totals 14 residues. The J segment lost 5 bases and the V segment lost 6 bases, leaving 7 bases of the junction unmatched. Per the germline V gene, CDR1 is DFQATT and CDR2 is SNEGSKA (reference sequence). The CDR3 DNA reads TGCAGTGCCCCGGGGACAGGGGGCATGGAGACCCAGTACTTC. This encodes CSAPGTGGMETQYF.

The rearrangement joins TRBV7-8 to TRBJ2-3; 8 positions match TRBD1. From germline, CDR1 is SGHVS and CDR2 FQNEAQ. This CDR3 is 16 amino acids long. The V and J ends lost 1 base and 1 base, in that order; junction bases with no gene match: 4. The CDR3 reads CASSLVQGAGTDTQYF. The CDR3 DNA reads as TGTGCCAGCAGCTTAGTGCAGGGGGCCGGCACAGATACGCAGTATTTT. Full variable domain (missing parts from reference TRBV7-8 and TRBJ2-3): GAGVSQSPRYKVAKRGQDVALRCDPISGHVSLFWYQQALGQGPEFLTYFQNEAQLDKSGLPSDRFFAERPEGSVSTLKIQRTQQEDSAVYLCASSLVQGAGTDTQYFGPGTRLTVL.

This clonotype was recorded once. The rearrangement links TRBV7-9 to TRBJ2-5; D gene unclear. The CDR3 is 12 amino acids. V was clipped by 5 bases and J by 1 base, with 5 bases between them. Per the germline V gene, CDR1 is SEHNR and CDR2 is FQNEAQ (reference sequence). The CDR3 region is CASSKVQETQYF. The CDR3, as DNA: TGTGCCAGCAGCAAGGTCCAAGAGACCCAGTACTTC.

This CDR3 is CSAPQELAGVSYEQYF. DNA for the CDR3: TGCAGTGCTCCCCAGGAACTAGCGGGAGTGTCCTACGAGCAGTACTTC. This chain uses TRBV20-1 with TRBJ2-7, with TRBD2 matching 11 bases. Germline V gene lookup returns CDR1 DFQATT and CDR2 SNEGSKA (reference sequence). J lost 1 base, V lost 5 bases, and 10 bases had no gene match. The CDR3 runs to 16 residues.

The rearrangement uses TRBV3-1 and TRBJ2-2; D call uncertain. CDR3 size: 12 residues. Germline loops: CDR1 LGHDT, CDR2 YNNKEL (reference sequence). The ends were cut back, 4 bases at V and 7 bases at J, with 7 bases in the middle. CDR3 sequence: CASSPPNGELFF. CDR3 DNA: TGTGCCAGCAGCCCACCCAACGGGGAGCTGTTTTTT.

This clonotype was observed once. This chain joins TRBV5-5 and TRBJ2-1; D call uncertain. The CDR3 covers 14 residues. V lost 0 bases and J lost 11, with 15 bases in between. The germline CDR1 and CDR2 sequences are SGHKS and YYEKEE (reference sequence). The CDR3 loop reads CASSLVLLENQQFF. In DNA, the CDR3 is TGTGCCAGCAGCTTGGTGCTGCTTGAGAATCAGCAGTTCTTC.

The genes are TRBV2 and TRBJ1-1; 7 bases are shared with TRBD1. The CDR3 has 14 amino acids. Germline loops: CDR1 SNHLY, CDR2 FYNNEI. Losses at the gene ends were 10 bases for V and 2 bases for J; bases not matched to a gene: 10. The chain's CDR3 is CATNPRTGNTEAFF. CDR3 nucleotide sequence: TGTGCCACGAATCCGCGGACAGGCAACACTGAAGCTTTCTTT.

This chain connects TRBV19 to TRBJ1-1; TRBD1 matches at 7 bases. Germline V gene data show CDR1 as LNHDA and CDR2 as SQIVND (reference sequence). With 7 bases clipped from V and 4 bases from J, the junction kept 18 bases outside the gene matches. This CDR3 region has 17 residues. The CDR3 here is CASKPPATGKFGTEAFF. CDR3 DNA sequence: TGTGCCAGTAAACCCCCCGCGACAGGGAAGTTTGGCACTGAAGCTTTCTTT.

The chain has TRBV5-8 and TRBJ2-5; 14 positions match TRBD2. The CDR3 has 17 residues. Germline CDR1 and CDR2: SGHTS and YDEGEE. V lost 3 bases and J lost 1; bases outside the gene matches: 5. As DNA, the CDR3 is TGTGCCAGCAGCTCTTCCGGGACTAGCGGGGGCCAAGAGACCCAGTACTTC. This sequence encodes CASSSSGTSGGQETQYF.

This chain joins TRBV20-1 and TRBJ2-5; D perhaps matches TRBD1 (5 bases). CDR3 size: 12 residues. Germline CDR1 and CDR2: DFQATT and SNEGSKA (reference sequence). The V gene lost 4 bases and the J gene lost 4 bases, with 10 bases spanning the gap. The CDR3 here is CSANQGRETQYF. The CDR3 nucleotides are TGCAGTGCTAATCAGGGAAGAGAGACCCAGTACTTC.

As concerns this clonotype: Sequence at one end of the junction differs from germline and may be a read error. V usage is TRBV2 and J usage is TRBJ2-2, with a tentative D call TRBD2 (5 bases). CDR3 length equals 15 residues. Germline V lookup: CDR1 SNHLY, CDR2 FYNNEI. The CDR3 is CASGLFVGSTGEPFF. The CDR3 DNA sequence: TGTGCCAGCGGACTGTTTGTAGGGAGCACCGGGGAGCCGTTTTTT.

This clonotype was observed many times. CDR3 sequence reads: CSARASHGEETQYF. CDR3 nucleotides: TGCAGTGCTAGAGCTTCACATGGAGAAGAGACCCAGTACTTC. This chain connects TRBV20-1 to TRBJ2-5, with D unresolved. The CDR3 has 14 residues. Per the germline V gene, CDR1 is DFQATT and CDR2 is SNEGSKA (reference sequence). The V gene lost 1 base and the J gene lost 3 bases, with 12 bases spanning the gap.